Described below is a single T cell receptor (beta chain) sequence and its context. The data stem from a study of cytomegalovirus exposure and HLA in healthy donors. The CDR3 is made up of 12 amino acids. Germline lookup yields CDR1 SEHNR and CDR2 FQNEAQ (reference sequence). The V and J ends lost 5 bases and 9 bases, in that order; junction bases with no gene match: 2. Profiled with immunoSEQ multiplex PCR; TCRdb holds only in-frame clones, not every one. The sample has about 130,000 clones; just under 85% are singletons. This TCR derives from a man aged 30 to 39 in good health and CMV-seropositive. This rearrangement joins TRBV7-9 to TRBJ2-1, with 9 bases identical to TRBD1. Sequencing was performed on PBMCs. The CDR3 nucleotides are TGTGCCAGCAGCGGGACAGGGTTTGAGCAGTTCTTC. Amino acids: CASSGTGFEQFF.